This is a list of T cell receptor beta chains from one sample in a study of technical replicates of blood from a few donors. TCRdb's copy holds only in-frame clones and misses some; the assay was immunoSEQ multiplex PCR. The sample has just over 95,000 clones; about 94% are singletons. The sample taken for sequencing was T cells isolated from PBMCs. These receptors all stem from a human donor in good health. Each CDR3 is given with its conserved first and last residue. D genes are given only for firm matches. Clone size, where shown, is once, few, many, or a class for clones that have expanded.

cdr3_nt	cdr3_aa	v_call	j_call	d_call	clone_size
TGTGCCAGCAGCACAAACAGGGGAGGCTACACCTTC	CASSTNRGGYTF	TRBV13	TRBJ1-2	TRBD1	once
TGTGCCAGCAGCTTTGCCCCGGGACAGGTCATATACAATGAGCAGTTCTTC	CASSFAPGQVIYNEQFF	TRBV11-1	TRBJ2-1	TRBD1	.
TGCAGCGTTGAAAGCTTGGGACAGGGACACGAGAATGAGCAGTTCTTC	CSVESLGQGHENEQFF	TRBV29-1	TRBJ2-1	TRBD1	.
TGTGCCATCAGTGGGGGAGACTACCCCACAGATACGCAGTATTTT	CAISGGDYPTDTQYF	TRBV10-3	TRBJ2-3	.	.
TGCAGCTTTGCCGGGACAGGGACCTACAATGAGCAGTTCTTC	CSFAGTGTYNEQFF	TRBV29-1	TRBJ2-1	TRBD1	.
TGTGCCAGCAGTAGCGTATGGAGGCATCAGCCCCAGCATTTT	CASSSVWRHQPQHF	TRBV6-5	TRBJ1-5	.	.
TGTGCCAGCAGCCGGCCTAGCGGAAACACCGGGGAGCTGTTTTTT	CASSRPSGNTGELFF	TRBV13	TRBJ2-2	TRBD2	.
TGCGCCAGCAGCCAAGATCCAGGGGCCCCCTACGAGCAGTACTTC	CASSQDPGAPYEQYF	TRBV4-3	TRBJ2-7	.	.
TGTGCCAGCAGTGAAGCTCGACAGGGAGACTACGAGCAGTACTTC	CASSEARQGDYEQYF	TRBV25-1	TRBJ2-7	TRBD1	.
TGTGCCAGCAGTACCCTGGGACAGGAAGCTTTCTTT	CASSTLGQEAFF	TRBV27	TRBJ1-1	TRBD1	.
TGTGCCAGCAGTTACTCGCCAGCGGGAACCTACGAGCAGTACTTC	CASSYSPAGTYEQYF	TRBV6-5	TRBJ2-7	TRBD2	once
TGTGCCAGCAGTTTATGGGCCGTCTCCTCTGGAAACACCATATATTTT	CASSLWAVSSGNTIYF	TRBV28	TRBJ1-3	.	once
TGTGCCAGCAGCTACCGGCCTAGCAACACAGATACGCAGTATTTT	CASSYRPSNTDTQYF	TRBV11-3	TRBJ2-3	.	.
TGTGCCAGCGGCAACCGAGAGCGGGAGGAGGGTGAGGCCAAAAACATTCAGTACTTC	CASGNREREEGEAKNIQYF	TRBV7-3	TRBJ2-4	TRBD2	.
TGTGCCAGCAGTGAAGGGACAGCGCGAGAAGCTTTCTTT	CASSEGTAREAFF	TRBV2	TRBJ1-1	.	.
TGTGCCAGTAGTCCAGCGGGTGTCTCCTACGAGCAGTACTTC	CASSPAGVSYEQYF	TRBV19	TRBJ2-7	.	.
TGTGCCAGCAGCTTGGGGCCCGCAGATACGCAGTATTTT	CASSLGPADTQYF	TRBV7-6	TRBJ2-3	.	.
TGTGCCAGCAGCGAAGGGACTCCAGATGAGCAGTTCTTC	CASSEGTPDEQFF	TRBV9	TRBJ2-1	.	.
TGTGCCAGCAGTCTCGTCAGGGGAATTAGCAATCAGCCCCAGCATTTT	CASSLVRGISNQPQHF	TRBV28	TRBJ1-5	.	.
TGTGCCAGCCGGGACAGGAACACCGGGGAGCTGTTTTTT	CASRDRNTGELFF	TRBV2	TRBJ2-2	TRBD1	once
TGCGCCAGCACCGCGGGGACAGCCAACTCTGGAAACACCATATATTTT	CASTAGTANSGNTIYF	TRBV10-1	TRBJ1-3	TRBD1	.
TGTGCCAGCAGCCCAAGGGGGCCAGGGGCCAACGTCCTGACTTTC	CASSPRGPGANVLTF	TRBV6-1	TRBJ2-6	TRBD1	.
TGTGCCAGCAGCGACACTTTGGAGACAGGGATTGACGAGCAGTACTTC	CASSDTLETGIDEQYF	TRBV6-4	TRBJ2-7	TRBD1	.
TGTGCCTGGAGTTTATCGGGACAGACCACAGATACGCAGTATTTT	CAWSLSGQTTDTQYF	TRBV30	TRBJ2-3	TRBD1	.
TGCGCCAGCACTATATATGGGGCTAGCGGCACAGATACGCAGTATTTT	CASTIYGASGTDTQYF	TRBV4-1	TRBJ2-3	.	.
TGCAGCGTGGGGACAGGGGGAGCTTTCTTT	CSVGTGGAFF	TRBV29-1	TRBJ1-1	TRBD1	few
TGTGCCAGCTCACCCCTGGGACTAGCGGGAGGGCCTAGAAATGAGCAGTTCTTC	CASSPLGLAGGPRNEQFF	TRBV18	TRBJ2-1	TRBD2	.
TGTGCTAGCAGCTTAGGCGTAGGGACAAGCTACGAGCAGTACTTC	CASSLGVGTSYEQYF	TRBV7-7	TRBJ2-7	.	.
TGTGCCAGCAGTGGGACCGGGGAAGGCACTGAAGCTTTCTTT	CASSGTGEGTEAFF	TRBV25-1	TRBJ1-1	.	.
TGCGCCAGCAGTATCGGACAGGGGGGAGAGACCCAGTACTTC	CASSIGQGGETQYF	TRBV4-1	TRBJ2-5	TRBD1	.
TGTGCCAGCAGTACAGGGGCCTACAATGAGCAGTTCTTC	CASSTGAYNEQFF	TRBV6-4	TRBJ2-1	TRBD1	.
TGTGCCAGCAGACCCCACGGGACAGGGGAGGAAAAACTGTTTTTT	CASRPHGTGEEKLFF	TRBV6-5	TRBJ1-4	TRBD1	.
TGTGCCAGCAGCGCTCCGACTAGCGGGAGAGGGGATGAGCAGTTCTTC	CASSAPTSGRGDEQFF	TRBV7-2	TRBJ2-1	TRBD2	.
TGTGCCAGCAGCGGTAACGGTCCGGATTCTAGCCATGGCTACACCTTC	CASSGNGPDSSHGYTF	TRBV7-6	TRBJ1-2	.	.
TGTGCCAGCAGCGAGACAGGGGATCACGGGGAGCTGTTTTTT	CASSETGDHGELFF	TRBV28	TRBJ2-2	TRBD1	.
TGTGCCAGCAGCCAAGATCTAGCGGGAGGGACAGATACGCAGTATTTT	CASSQDLAGGTDTQYF	TRBV4-2	TRBJ2-3	TRBD2	.
TGTGCCAGCAGCTTAAGGGGGCCCACCTACGAGCAGTACTTC	CASSLRGPTYEQYF	TRBV7-2	TRBJ2-7	TRBD1	.